A single sample is the source of the 25 T cell receptor beta chains below, sequenced in a study of blood T cell repertoires in COVID-19. The assay was immunoSEQ multiplex PCR, and TCRdb's table has in-frame clones only and misses some. The table records a few hundred thousand clones, around nine tenths of them present only once. What was sequenced was PBMCs or T cells enriched from blood (not recorded which). The source of these receptors is a woman aged 60-70 years who had recovered from COVID-19.

This chain joins TRBV28 and TRBJ1-1, with TRBD1 identical over 9 bases. The CDR3 runs to 16 residues. V shed 5 bases and J 1 base; nucleotides not matched to a gene: 8. CDR1 and CDR2 from the germline V gene are MDHEN and SYDVKM. CDR3 coding DNA: TGTGCCAGCAGTCGGACAGGGGTACTCAGGAACACTGAAGCTTTCTTT. It translates to CASSRTGVLRNTEAFF. Together with reference TRBV28 and TRBJ1-1, the CDR3 gives the full variable domain: DVKVTQSSRYLVKRTGEKVFLECVQDMDHENMFWYRQDPGLGLRLIYFSYDVKMKEKGDIPEGYSVSREKKERFSLILESASTNQTSMYLCASSRTGVLRNTEAFFGQGTRLTVV.

The chain recombines TRBV5-1 with TRBJ1-3, with D unresolved. From germline, CDR1 is SGHRS and CDR2 YFSETQ. CDR3 size: 16 residues. The germline V and J ends were trimmed by 0 bases and 0 bases, with 10 bases remaining between them. The CDR3 is CASSLAPGYSGNTIYF. As DNA, the CDR3 is TGCGCCAGCAGCTTGGCCCCAGGCTACTCTGGAAACACCATATATTTT.

V and J are TRBV5-1 and TRBJ1-1, with 9 bases that match TRBD1. With 10 bases clipped from V and 0 bases from J, the junction kept 10 bases outside the gene matches. The CDR3 loop spans 15 amino acids. Germline CDR1 is SGHRS and CDR2 is YFSETQ. Written as DNA, the CDR3 is TGCGCCTCGGGCCCCGGGACAGGGATGAACACTGAAGCTTTCTTT. Translated: CASGPGTGMNTEAFF.

V is TRBV11-2 and J is TRBJ2-1, with 8 bases that match TRBD2. V shed 4 bases, J shed 7 bases, and the junction held 15 bases outside the gene matches. This CDR3 contains 17 residues. The V gene's germline CDR1 is SGHAT and CDR2 FQNNGV. DNA of the CDR3: TGTGCCAGCAGCTCCGGTAATCTAGCGGGCCGAGGGAATGAGCAGTTCTTC. Translation gives CASSSGNLAGRGNEQFF. The entire variable domain, with the rest obtained from reference TRBV11-2 and TRBJ2-1, is as follows: EAGVAQSPRYKIIEKRQSVAFWCNPISGHATLYWYQQILGQGPKLLIQFQNNGVVDDSQLPKDRFSAERLKGVDSTLKIQPAKLEDSAVYLCASSSGNLAGRGNEQFFGPGTRLTVL.

The CDR3 spells CAWSVLKPKAFF. The CDR3 bases are TGTGCCTGGAGTGTATTGAAGCCCAAAGCTTTCTTT. The genes are TRBV30 and TRBJ1-1; D is unresolved. This CDR3 has 12 amino acids. V lost 0 bases and J 9 bases, leaving 11 bases between the germline ends. Germline CDR1 is GTSNPN and CDR2 is SVGIG (reference sequence).

This sequence joins TRBV7-9 and TRBJ2-4; 12 nucleotides align to TRBD2. The trim removed 1 base at V and 4 bases at J, leaving 2 bases unmatched. This CDR3 is 16 amino acids long. Germline CDR1 and CDR2: SEHNR and FQNEAQ (reference sequence). CDR3 in amino acids: CASSLVLAGGKNIQYF. CDR3 in DNA: TGTGCCAGCAGCTTAGTCCTAGCGGGGGGGAAAAACATTCAGTACTTC.

The chain carries TRBV10-3 and TRBJ1-5; D is possibly TRBD1 (6 bases). V shed 3 bases and J shed 4 bases, with 10 bases lying between them. CDR3 length: 14 residues. Germline lookup yields CDR1 ENHRY and CDR2 SYGVKD. DNA of the CDR3: TGTGCCATCAGTGACTGGACAGTTAATCAGCCCCAGCATTTT. Translating it yields CAISDWTVNQPQHF.

V is TRBV7-9 and J is TRBJ1-1, with D possibly TRBD1 on 6 matching bases. The germline V gene has CDR1 SEHNR and CDR2 FQNEAQ (reference sequence). V was trimmed by 1 base and J by 7 bases, leaving 13 bases between them. The CDR3 extends over 14 amino acids. The CDR3 sequence: CASSLVEGVGEAFF. The DNA of the CDR3 is TGTGCCAGCAGCTTAGTAGAGGGGGTTGGTGAAGCTTTCTTT.

The chain recombines TRBV5-1 with TRBJ1-3, with D hard to call. V lost 0 bases and J lost 0, with 10 bases in between. CDR1 SGHRS and CDR2 YFSETQ come from the germline V gene. The CDR3 has 16 amino acids. The CDR3 loop reads CASSLEGDISGNTIYF. The CDR3 bases are TGCGCCAGCAGCTTGGAGGGAGATATCTCTGGAAACACCATATATTTT.

This clone was found a few times. The chain has TRBV27 and TRBJ2-1; 7 nucleotides match TRBD2. Trimming took 5 bases from V and 3 from J; bases not matched to a gene: 7. This CDR3 spans 15 amino acids. In germline, CDR1 is MNHEY, CDR2 SMNVEV (reference sequence). CDR3 loop: CASSPMGGSYNEQFF. In DNA form, the CDR3 reads TGTGCCAGCAGTCCTATGGGCGGGAGCTACAATGAGCAGTTCTTC.

The chain uses TRBV2 and TRBJ1-4; 10 bases align to TRBD1. Looked up from germline, CDR1 is SNHLY and CDR2 is FYNNEI. The CDR3 spans 16 residues. The V segment lost 10 bases and the J segment 0 bases; nucleotides outside the gene matches: 8. The CDR3 is CANRRGQGTTNEKLFF. The CDR3 coding sequence is TGTGCCAACAGACGGGGACAGGGGACAACTAATGAAAAACTGTTTTTT.

CDR3 nucleotide sequence: TGTGCCACCAGTGACCTTAGCGGGGGGACCTACAATGAGCAGTTCTTC. Translating gives CATSDLSGGTYNEQFF. This chain links TRBV24-1 with TRBJ2-1, with 10 bases matching TRBD2. Germline assignment: CDR1 KGHDR and CDR2 SFDVKD. This CDR3 is built from 16 residues. Trimming removed 4 bases from V and 2 bases from J; junction bases left unmatched: 4.

The chain joins TRBV14 to TRBJ2-7; 7 bases match TRBD1. The CDR3 covers 16 residues. V was pared by 8 bases and J by 5 bases, with 18 bases of the junction left unmatched. CDR1 SGHDN and CDR2 FVKESK come from the germline V gene. The CDR3 nucleotides read TGTGCCAGCCGCCTGCCAATCCCGGACAGGTCCAACGAGCAGTACTTC. Translated, it gives CASRLPIPDRSNEQYF.

The chain links TRBV12-5 to TRBJ2-1, with unresolved D. Germline V gene sequence: CDR1 LGHNT, CDR2 FRNRAP. This CDR3 spans 14 amino acids. V was clipped by 6 bases and J by 0 bases, with 9 bases between them. The CDR3: CASGLVSSYNEQFF. The CDR3 DNA reads TGTGCTAGTGGCCTGGTTAGCTCCTACAATGAGCAGTTCTTC. Filled out from reference TRBV12-5 and TRBJ2-1, the complete variable domain reads DARVTQTPRHKVTEMGQEVTMRCQPILGHNTVFWYRQTMMQGLELLAYFRNRAPLDDSGMPKDRFSAEMPDATLATLKIQPSEPRDSAVYFCASGLVSSYNEQFFGPGTRLTVL.

The chain recombines TRBV2 with TRBJ2-1, with TRBD2 matching 7 bases. The CDR3 runs to 14 residues. The V and J ends lost 3 bases and 7 bases, in that order; junction bases with no gene match: 6. CDR1 SNHLY and CDR2 FYNNEI come from the germline V gene. This CDR3 is CASSDVGGKNEQFF. CDR3 DNA: TGTGCCAGCAGTGATGTCGGGGGGAAGAATGAGCAGTTCTTC.

Written as DNA, the CDR3 is TGTGCCATCAGTGAGTCGACTTACGAGCAGTACTTC. The encoded protein is CAISESTYEQYF. The chain carries TRBV10-3 and TRBJ2-7; D is undetermined. Germline-derived CDR1 and CDR2 are ENHRY and SYGVKD. The CDR3 loop spans 12 amino acids. V lost 0 bases to trimming and J lost 4 bases, with 4 bases between them.

The genes are TRBV19 and TRBJ2-7; TRBD2 matches at 9 bases. The V gene end was trimmed by 6 bases and the J gene end by 4 bases; junction bases not matched to a gene: 7. Germline loops: CDR1 LNHDA, CDR2 SQIVND (reference sequence). The CDR3 has 14 residues. CDR3 in DNA: TGTGCCAGTAGCCTGACTAGCGGAGATTACGAGCAGTACTTC. Residues: CASSLTSGDYEQYF.

The genes are TRBV27 and TRBJ2-5, with a tentative D call TRBD2 (6 bases). Germline assignment: CDR1 MNHEY and CDR2 SMNVEV (reference sequence). The CDR3 sequence is 18 residues long. Trimming pared 1 base from V and 3 bases from J, leaving 21 bases between. CDR3 region: CASSLFPFAPTGEETQYF. The CDR3 DNA is TGTGCCAGCAGTTTATTCCCCTTTGCTCCGACGGGGGAAGAGACCCAGTACTTC.

The V call is TRBV14, the J call TRBJ1-2; the match to TRBD1 covers 7 bases. The CDR3 totals 15 residues. Germline CDR1 and CDR2: SGHDN and FVKESK. J was trimmed by 9 bases and V by 5 bases; bases with no gene match: 15. Here the CDR3 DNA reads TGTGCCAGCAGCAAAACCCTAGACAGGGTGGTGCGCTACACCTTC. This encodes CASSKTLDRVVRYTF.

The V call is TRBV4-1, the J call TRBJ1-1; D is uncertain. V lost 7 bases to trimming and J lost 1 base, with 10 bases between them. The CDR3 runs 13 residues. Germline V CDR1 and CDR2: MGHRA, YSYEKL. The DNA of the CDR3 is TGCGCCAGCAACAGAGCAGGGAACACTGAAGCTTTCTTT. Amino acids: CASNRAGNTEAFF.

This clone came up once. The CDR3 protein is CASRIGTSVHYEQFF. The CDR3 region has the DNA TGTGCCAGCAGAATCGGGACTAGCGTTCACTATGAGCAGTTCTTC. The V call is TRBV27, the J call TRBJ2-1; TRBD2 agrees at 10 bases. V gave up 6 bases and J gave up 8 bases; unmatched junction bases: 10. CDR3 length equals 15 residues. CDR1 and CDR2 (germline): MNHEY, SMNVEV (reference sequence).

This clone was detected a few times. The chain uses TRBV27 and TRBJ1-2; no reliable D call. The germline V and J ends were trimmed by 5 bases and 0 bases, with 16 bases remaining between them. The CDR3 contains 16 residues. Germline CDR1 reads MNHEY; CDR2 reads SMNVEV (reference sequence). CDR3 loop: CASSRRVDLANYGYTF. CDR3 sequence (DNA): TGTGCCAGCAGTCGCCGGGTGGATTTAGCTAACTATGGCTACACCTTC.

This clone occurred a few times. This chain uses TRBV13 with TRBJ1-2; no firm D call. This CDR3 has 12 amino acids. Trimming removed 2 bases from V and 6 bases from J, with 7 bases in between. Germline V lookup: CDR1 PRHDT, CDR2 FYEKMQ (reference sequence). The CDR3 coding sequence is TGTGCCAGCAGCTTATCCCAGGATGGCTACACCTTC. This gives the protein CASSLSQDGYTF.

V is TRBV7-9 and J is TRBJ2-5; 10 bases match TRBD1. This CDR3 spans 16 amino acids. Germline CDR1 and CDR2: SEHNR and FQNEAQ (reference sequence). The V gene end was trimmed by 7 bases and the J gene end by 1 base; junction bases not matched to a gene: 9. This CDR3 reads CASILGDRGSQETQYF. Here the CDR3 DNA reads TGTGCCAGCATCCTAGGGGACAGGGGCTCCCAAGAGACCCAGTACTTC.

The rearrangement links TRBV19 to TRBJ1-1, with 8 bases lining up with TRBD1. This CDR3 has 14 amino acids. Germline values: CDR1 LNHDA, CDR2 SQIVND (reference sequence). After removal of 3 bases from V and 1 base from J, the junction contained 1 base not matched to a gene. For the CDR3, the DNA is TGTGCCAGTAGTATTCAGGGGGCGAACACTGAAGCTTTCTTT. Translated: CASSIQGANTEAFF.